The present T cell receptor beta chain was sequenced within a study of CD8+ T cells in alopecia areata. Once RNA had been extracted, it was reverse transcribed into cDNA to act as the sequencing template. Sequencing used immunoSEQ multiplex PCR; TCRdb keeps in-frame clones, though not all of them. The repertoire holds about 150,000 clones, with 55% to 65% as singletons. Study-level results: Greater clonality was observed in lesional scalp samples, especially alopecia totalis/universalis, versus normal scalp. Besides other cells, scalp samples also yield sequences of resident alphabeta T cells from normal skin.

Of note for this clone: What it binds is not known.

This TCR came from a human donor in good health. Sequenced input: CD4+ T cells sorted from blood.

The CDR3 loop is CASSFSGPDNEQFF. Here the CDR3 DNA reads TGTGCCAGCAGCTTTAGCGGGCCCGACAATGAGCAGTTCTTC. V and J are TRBV7-9 and TRBJ2-1, with 7 bases that match TRBD2. This CDR3 has 14 amino acids. Trimming removed 3 bases from V and 5 bases from J; junction bases left unmatched: 4. Germline lookup yields CDR1 SEHNR and CDR2 FQNEAQ (reference sequence).